This T cell receptor (beta chain) originates from a study of pediatric ulcerative colitis. At the level of the study: Disease was pancolitis in 7 or 8 and left-sided in two, histology-confirmed.

About this clone itself: Its specificity is unknown.

Study-wide findings and caveats: Substantially fewer templates came from two patients' blood samples. Acute severe colitis showed lower rectal diversity from clonal expansions.

Clones were sequenced by immunoSEQ multiplex PCR, and TCRdb holds only the in-frame ones, with some missing. This table holds some 50,000 clones, about four fifths found once. V shed 7 bases and J 1 base; nucleotides not matched to a gene: 9. The CDR3 has 16 amino acids. Germline V lookup: CDR1 SGHRS, CDR2 YFSETQ. Rectal tissue came from one to two pinch biopsies taken at colonoscopy. The specimen sequenced was gut tissue. The chain recombines TRBV5-1 with TRBJ2-1, with 9 nucleotides matching TRBD1. The receptor was isolated from a girl between 10 and 17 years old with moderate ulcerative colitis. The CDR3 is CASSDPGQGSYNEQFF. The CDR3 bases are TGCGCCAGCTCGGATCCGGGACAGGGTTCCTACAATGAGCAGTTCTTC.